A single sample is the source of the 18 T cell receptor beta chains below, sequenced in a study of read filtering for tumor transcriptome and immune sequencing. Molecular barcoded adaptors covering alpha/delta and beta/gamma chains were used on about 0.4 ug RNA. TCRdb recomputed calls from the reads with MiXCR, one row per CDR3 protein. The sample shows 30,000 to 50,000 distinct CDR3 sequences, approximately 12% of them seen only once. Source material: a population of CD138-negative cells sorted from bone marrow. These receptors were obtained from a donor at least 40 years old with multiple myeloma.

This clonotype was recorded many times. V is TRBV7-9 and J is TRBJ2-5; D is uncertain. CDR1 is SEHNR, CDR2 FQNEAQ, per germline (reference sequence). Trimming left V 0 bases short and J 2 bases short, with 10 bases between. CDR3 length: 15 residues. In DNA form, the CDR3 reads TGTGCCAGCAGCTTAGCATCCAGACCTCAAGAGACCCAGTACTTC. It yields the protein CASSLASRPQETQYF.

This clonotype was seen ten or more times. The chain recombines TRBV7-9 with TRBJ2-3; D is unresolved. The CDR3 is 13 amino acids. V was trimmed by 1 base and J by 5 bases, leaving 7 bases between them. CDR1 and CDR2 from the germline V gene are SEHNR and FQNEAQ (reference sequence). The CDR3 sequence is CASSLVTVDTQYF. CDR3 DNA sequence: TGTGCCAGCAGCTTAGTTACGGTAGATACGCAGTATTTT.

This clonotype appeared many times. The chain uses TRBV2 and TRBJ2-5; D gene uncertain. Per the germline V gene, CDR1 is SNHLY and CDR2 is FYNNEI. V lost 11 bases, J lost 0 bases, and 10 bases lay in between. There are 12 residues in the CDR3. CDR3 amino acids: CALGGNQETQYF. The CDR3 coding sequence is TGTGCCCTAGGCGGAAACCAAGAGACCCAGTACTTC.

Concerning this clonotype itself: A far larger clone is one base from this, pointing to a likely read error. The V and J genes are TRBV6-1 and TRBJ2-1; D ambiguous. The CDR3 runs to 16 residues. The germline V gene has CDR1 MNHNS and CDR2 SASEGT. CDR3 coding DNA: TGTGCCAGCACCCCTCACTCGGGCGGTTACTACAAGGAGCAGTTCTTC. Protein sequence: CASTPHSGGYYKEQFF.

The V and J genes are TRBV5-6 and TRBJ2-5, with D possibly being TRBD2 (6 bases). Deletions cut 0 bases from V and 7 bases from J, with 16 bases between. The germline V gene encodes CDR1 SGHDT and CDR2 YYEEEE. This CDR3 has 15 amino acids. The CDR3 loop is CASSLGVAASGTQYF. CDR3 DNA: TGTGCCAGCAGCTTGGGGGTAGCGGCGTCGGGGACCCAGTACTTC. Full variable domain (missing parts from reference TRBV5-6 and TRBJ2-5): DAGVTQSPTHLIKTRGQQVTLRCSPKSGHDTVSWYQQALGQGPQFIFQYYEEEERQRGNFPDRFSGHQFPNYSSELNVNALLLGDSALYLCASSLGVAASGTQYFGPGTRLLVL.

This clonotype was seen ten or more times. This chain joins TRBV24-1 and TRBJ2-7, with D perhaps given as TRBD1 or TRBD2 (5 bases each). Per the germline V gene, CDR1 is KGHDR and CDR2 is SFDVKD. The CDR3 has 16 amino acids. V was shortened by 3 bases and J by 4 bases, with 18 bases between the two germline ends. The CDR3 here is CATSDPRDQSGYEQYF. CDR3 sequence (DNA): TGTGCCACCAGTGATCCCCGGGACCAAAGCGGATACGAGCAGTACTTC.

Note on this clonotype: This sequence is one base from a far larger clone and is likely a read error. V gene TRBV6-5 combines with J gene TRBJ2-1, with D perhaps given as TRBD1 or TRBD2 (5 bases each). The CDR3 contains 14 residues. V lost 5 bases and J 7 bases, leaving 15 bases between the germline ends. Germline CDR1 reads MNHEY; CDR2 reads SVGAGI. The CDR3 sequence: CASSEEDIWNEQFF. The CDR3 nucleotides are TGTGCCAGCAGTGAGGAGGACATTTGGAATGAGCAGTTCTTC.

This clonotype has only a few counts. The V gene is TRBV2, the J gene TRBJ2-2; D remains ambiguous. The germline V gene encodes CDR1 SNHLY and CDR2 FYNNEI. With 6 bases removed from V and 3 bases from J, the gap between germline ends came to 8 bases. The CDR3 consists of 13 residues. The CDR3 region is CASRDPYTGELFF. The CDR3 DNA sequence: TGTGCCAGCAGGGACCCGTACACCGGGGAGCTGTTTTTT.

This clonotype showed up many times. At one end, the junction sequence differs from germline, possibly due to a read error. The rearrangement uses TRBV11-3 and TRBJ2-7; D gene uncertain. This CDR3 comprises 13 residues. Germline V gene data show CDR1 as SGHNT and CDR2 as YENEEA. DNA of the CDR3: TGTGCCAGCAGCTTAGAAAAGGGCTACGCGCAGTACTTC. Protein sequence: CASSLEKGYAQYF.

Only a few counts were recorded for this clonotype. The chain carries TRBV7-2 and TRBJ2-3; TRBD2 might be the D (6 bases). This CDR3 has 18 amino acids. The V end was cut by 8 bases, the J end by 3 bases, with 27 bases between. Germline assignment: CDR1 SGHTA and CDR2 FQGNSA. The DNA of the CDR3 is TGTGCCAGCCGGGACCCCTTTGAGGCAACTAGCAAAACAGATACGCAGTATTTT. This gives the protein CASRDPFEATSKTDTQYF.

This clonotype has a count of ten or more. CDR3 DNA: TGTGCCAGCAGTCCGATAACAAACTATGGCTACACCTTC. Amino acids: CASSPITNYGYTF. The chain joins TRBV6-1 to TRBJ1-2; D is undetermined. CDR1 and CDR2 (germline): MNHNS, SASEGT. Trimming stripped 5 bases from V and 2 bases from J, with 9 bases between. The CDR3 runs to 13 residues.

This clonotype was seen at least ten times. The V gene is TRBV10-3, the J gene TRBJ1-1, with 7 nucleotides matching TRBD1. Looked up from germline, CDR1 is ENHRY and CDR2 is SYGVKD. The CDR3 is 14 amino acids. With V trimmed by 9 bases and J by 0 bases, 7 bases remained unmatched. The chain's CDR3 is CAIMTGPMNTEAFF. In DNA, the CDR3 is TGTGCCATTATGACAGGGCCGATGAACACTGAAGCTTTCTTT.

This clonotype appeared many times. The chain joins TRBV3-1 to TRBJ2-1; D possibly matches TRBD1 or TRBD2 (5 bases each). V was cut by 10 bases and J by 2 bases, with 9 bases left in between. The CDR3 runs to 12 residues. Looked up from germline, CDR1 is LGHDT and CDR2 is YNNKEL (reference sequence). The CDR3 DNA is TGTGCCACCTTGGGACCCTACAATGAGCAGTTCTTC. Amino acid sequence: CATLGPYNEQFF.

At least ten counts were recorded for this clonotype. This chain links TRBV11-2 with TRBJ2-5; unclear D gene. The CDR3 has 12 amino acids. Germline CDR1 and CDR2: SGHAT and FQNNGV. Trimming took 3 bases from V and 2 from J, leaving 4 bases between them. CDR3 nucleotide sequence: TGTGCCAGCAGCTTCGGTCAAGAGACCCAGTACTTC. Protein product: CASSFGQETQYF.

The rearrangement uses TRBV29-1 and TRBJ2-7; D is unclear. The germline V gene encodes CDR1 SQVTM and CDR2 ANQGSEA. V was shortened by 4 bases and J by 0 bases, with 7 bases between the two germline ends. The CDR3 totals 12 residues. The CDR3 loop is CSVVGTSYEQYF. CDR3 in DNA: TGCAGCGTTGTCGGTACCTCCTACGAGCAGTACTTC.

This clonotype was picked up many times. The chain links TRBV5-6 to TRBJ2-1; no firm D call. V lost 4 bases to trimming and J lost 8 bases, with 19 bases between them. CDR3 length: 15 amino acids. Germline CDR1 SGHDT, CDR2 YYEEEE. The CDR3 spells CASSRFGPMLDEQFF. CDR3 nucleotide sequence: TGTGCCAGCAGCCGCTTCGGCCCTATGTTGGATGAGCAGTTCTTC.

This clonotype was detected ten times or more. This chain connects TRBV28 to TRBJ1-4; the D gene is possibly TRBD1 (5 bases). Germline CDR1 and CDR2: MDHEN and SYDVKM. Deletions cut 3 bases from V and 4 bases from J, with 15 bases between. The CDR3 contains 16 residues. CDR3 amino acids: CASSLSPGPINEKLFF. CDR3 nucleotides: TGTGCCAGCAGTTTGAGTCCAGGGCCGATTAATGAAAAACTGTTTTTT.

CDR3 residues: CASSSRDRDGTGELFF. For the CDR3, the DNA is TGTGCCAGCAGCTCCCGGGACAGGGACGGCACCGGGGAGCTGTTTTTT. The rearrangement uses TRBV7-9 and TRBJ2-2, with 9 positions matching TRBD1. With V trimmed by 4 bases and J by 4 bases, 7 bases remained unmatched. CDR1 is SEHNR and CDR2 is FQNEAQ in the germline V gene (reference sequence). The CDR3 extends over 16 amino acids.